The 2 T cell receptor beta chains in this list originate from one sample, sequenced in a study of shared clonotypes between healthy human individuals. Clones were sequenced by immunoSEQ multiplex PCR, and TCRdb holds only the in-frame ones, with some missing. This table holds some 2.1 million clones, approximately 94% found once. Cells designated naive CD8 were CD45RO-negative and were positively selected for CCR7, with terminally differentiated effector memory CD45RA+ cells excluded. Sample: naive CD8+ T cells sorted from blood. All receptors come from a man between 18 and 35 years old in good health.

The gene calls are TRBV9 and TRBJ1-4; D not certain. Trimming removed 4 bases from V and 7 bases from J, with 11 bases in between. Germline assignment: CDR1 SGDLS and CDR2 YYNGEE. The CDR3 covers 13 residues. DNA for the CDR3: TGTGCCAGCAGCACCCGGTCGGGTGAAAAACTGTTTTTT. It is translated as CASSTRSGEKLFF. The whole variable domain, filled in from reference TRBV9 and TRBJ1-4, reads DSGVTQTPKHLITATGQRVTLRCSPRSGDLSVYWYQQSLDQGLQFLIQYYNGEERAKGNILERFSAQQFPDLHSELNLSSLELGDSALYFCASSTRSGEKLFFGSGTQLSVL.

This chain uses TRBV9 with TRBJ2-1, with D hard to call. The V end lost 1 base, the J end lost 9 bases, and 5 bases lay between the germline ends. The germline V gene encodes CDR1 SGDLS and CDR2 YYNGEE. The length of the CDR3 is 11 residues. CDR3 residues: CASSVPGEQFF. In nucleotides, the CDR3 is TGTGCCAGCAGCGTACCCGGTGAGCAGTTCTTC.